Listed below are T cell receptor beta chains from one sample, sequenced in a study of radiotherapy plus CTLA-4 blockade in lung cancer. The data were produced by immunoSEQ multiplex PCR, yet TCRdb's version contains in-frame clones alone and is incomplete. The table includes about 23,000 clones, 71% detected once. Specimen: peripheral blood, collected from a patient treated with radiotherapy plus ipilimumab. The receptors were sampled from a human donor with non-small cell lung cancer whose response to radiotherapy plus ipilimumab could not be evaluated. CDR3s include the opening cysteine and the closing phenylalanine or tryptophan. A D gene is named only where the DNA matches it firmly. The listing skips clone size in some rows; elsewhere it reads once, few, many or a size class.

clone_size	v_call	d_call	j_call	cdr3_aa	cdr3_nt
once	TRBV28	.	TRBJ2-6	CASSSWALSGANVLTF	TGTGCCAGCAGTTCTTGGGCTCTCTCTGGGGCCAACGTCCTGACTTTC
.	TRBV5-6	TRBD2	TRBJ2-7	CASTLFSGGRAYEQYF	TGTGCCAGCACCCTATTTTCGGGCGGGAGAGCCTACGAGCAGTACTTC
.	TRBV2	.	TRBJ2-2	CASSAARTGAGTGELFF	TGTGCCAGCAGTGCCGCCCGGACCGGCGCGGGCACCGGGGAGCTGTTTTTT
.	TRBV23-1	.	TRBJ1-2	CASSQLRLGGRYGYTF	TGCGCCAGCAGTCAATTGAGGCTGGGAGGTCGGTATGGCTACACCTTC
.	TRBV6-5	TRBD1	TRBJ1-2	CASSQDRGGYGYTF	TGTGCCAGCAGCCAGGACAGGGGGGGGTATGGCTACACCTTC
once	TRBV1	.	TRBJ2-3	CTSSQDCDAGPLDTQYF	TGCACCAGCAGCCAAGACTGTGACGCGGGGCCCTTGGATACGCAGTATTTT
.	TRBV5-6	TRBD2	TRBJ2-5	CASSMPGLAGEETQYF	TGTGCCAGCAGTATGCCGGGACTAGCGGGAGAAGAGACCCAGTACTTC
.	TRBV27	TRBD2	TRBJ2-7	CASKPLAGGTYEQYF	TGTGCCAGCAAACCTCTAGCGGGAGGAACCTACGAGCAGTACTTC
few	TRBV10-3	TRBD1	TRBJ2-7	CAISDQGVGYEQYF	TGTGCCATCAGTGACCAGGGGGTTGGCTACGAGCAGTACTTC
.	TRBV9	TRBD1	TRBJ1-3	CASSVHGTVGNTIYF	TGTGCCAGCAGCGTACACGGGACAGTCGGAAACACCATATATTTT
once	TRBV7-7	.	TRBJ2-4	CASSFSPGSSRGIQYF	TGTGCTAGCAGCTTTAGTCCGGGGTCAAGCCGGGGCATTCAGTACTTC
.	TRBV27	.	TRBJ1-4	CASSRARGGNEKLFF	TGTGCCAGCAGTCGCGCCCGGGGGGGTAATGAAAAACTGTTTTTT
.	TRBV9	TRBD2	TRBJ2-3	CASSVDSGRVYTQYF	TGTGCCAGCAGCGTAGATAGCGGGAGAGTATATACGCAGTATTTT
.	TRBV2	TRBD1	TRBJ2-2	CASSTGGDTGELFF	TGTGCCAGCAGCACAGGGGGCGACACCGGGGAGCTGTTTTTT
.	TRBV7-2	TRBD2	TRBJ2-1	CASTRRGAGGRGDEQFF	TGTGCCAGCACTCGGAGGGGAGCGGGAGGCCGAGGGGATGAGCAGTTCTTC
.	TRBV1	.	TRBJ2-1	CTSRRESGRASYEQFF	TGCACCAGCAGGAGAGAATCGGGGAGGGCCTCTTACGAGCAGTTCTTC
few	TRBV14	TRBD2	TRBJ2-3	CASSQDGRGTDTQYF	TGTGCCAGCAGCCAAGACGGGAGGGGCACAGATACGCAGTATTTT
few	TRBV11-3	TRBD1	TRBJ1-1	CASSSVLQGVGTEAFF	TGTGCCAGCAGCTCAGTCTTACAGGGGGTTGGCACTGAAGCTTTCTTT
.	TRBV7-9	.	TRBJ2-2	CASSLRRVFTGELFF	TGTGCCAGCAGCTTGAGGAGAGTTTTCACCGGGGAGCTGTTTTTT
few	TRBV7-3	TRBD2	TRBJ2-1	CASSTTSGTYNEQFF	TGTGCCAGCAGCACGACTAGCGGGACGTACAATGAGCAGTTCTTC
.	TRBV28	TRBD1	TRBJ1-1	CASKSEGALSAFF	TGTGCCAGCAAGAGTGAGGGGGCTTTGTCAGCTTTCTTT
.	TRBV4-3	.	TRBJ1-1	CASSPQAHIKFEAFF	TGCGCCAGCAGCCCACAGGCCCATATAAAGTTTGAAGCTTTCTTT
.	TRBV5-4	TRBD1	TRBJ1-2	CASSSPGQGADYGYTF	TGTGCCAGCAGCTCTCCGGGACAGGGGGCAGACTATGGCTACACCTTC
.	TRBV10-2	TRBD1	TRBJ2-2	CASSNDRAGELFF	TGCGCCAGCAGCAATGACAGGGCCGGGGAGCTGTTTTTT
once	TRBV20-1	.	TRBJ2-7	CSATSVGEQYF	TGCAGTGCTACTAGCGTTGGCGAGCAGTACTTC
.	TRBV27	TRBD1	TRBJ1-6	CASSLRDRRYNSPLHF	TGTGCCAGCAGTTTAAGGGACAGGAGGTATAATTCACCCCTCCACTTT
.	TRBV2	.	TRBJ1-4	CASSEALDSATNEKLFF	TGTGCCAGCAGTGAAGCGCTTGACAGTGCAACTAATGAAAAACTGTTTTTT
.	TRBV27	TRBD2	TRBJ2-7	CASSSGTSYEQYF	TGTGCCAGCAGTTCCGGGACTAGCTACGAGCAGTACTTC
few	TRBV19	.	TRBJ2-2	CASSMRLMNTGELFF	TGTGCCAGTAGTATGCGGCTCATGAACACCGGGGAGCTGTTTTTT
.	TRBV28	TRBD1	TRBJ2-4	CASSQETGVNIQYF	TGTGCCAGCAGCCAAGAGACAGGGGTGAACATTCAGTACTTC
.	TRBV7-2	TRBD2	TRBJ2-3	CASSLNGLAGDTQYF	TGTGCCAGCAGCTTAAACGGACTAGCGGGAGATACGCAGTATTTT
.	TRBV5-6	TRBD2	TRBJ2-5	CASSFLAGGQYF	TGTGCCAGCAGCTTTCTAGCGGGAGGGCAGTACTTC
.	TRBV12-5	.	TRBJ1-2	CASGFQGNYGYTF	TGTGCTAGTGGTTTTCAGGGTAACTATGGCTACACCTTC
few	TRBV6-1	TRBD1	TRBJ2-5	CASSVDREETQYF	TGTGCCAGCAGCGTGGACAGGGAAGAGACCCAGTACTTC
.	TRBV6-6	.	TRBJ1-1	CASSYSGASNTEAFF	TGTGCCAGCAGTTACTCGGGGGCCTCGAACACTGAAGCTTTCTTT
once	TRBV5-8	TRBD1	TRBJ2-5	CASSSYRGETQYF	TGTGCCAGCAGCTCTTACAGGGGTGAGACCCAGTACTTC
few	TRBV4-1	TRBD1	TRBJ1-4	CASSQWERTGANEKLFF	TGCGCCAGCAGCCAGTGGGAGAGGACAGGGGCTAATGAAAAACTGTTTTTT
.	TRBV4-1	.	TRBJ1-4	CASSPGSQATNEKLFF	TGCGCCAGCAGCCCGGGAAGTCAAGCAACTAATGAAAAACTGTTTTTT
few	TRBV28	.	TRBJ1-5	CASSLLQGVMGQPQHF	TGTGCCAGCAGTTTATTACAGGGAGTCATGGGTCAGCCCCAGCATTTT
.	TRBV18	TRBD2	TRBJ2-5	CASSPPGPGGPRQETQYF	TGTGCCAGCTCACCACCCGGTCCGGGAGGGCCGCGGCAAGAGACCCAGTACTTC
medium-sized	TRBV21-1	.	TRBJ1-1	CASSKADSQNTEAFF	TGTGCCAGCAGCAAAGCGGACAGCCAGAACACTGAAGCTTTCTTT
.	TRBV2	.	TRBJ2-1	CASSSQTSPSYNEQFF	TGTGCCAGCAGTTCCCAGACTTCCCCCTCCTACAATGAGCAGTTCTTC